The clone carrying this T cell receptor (beta chain) was seen at least ten times. What it binds is not known. The data stem from a study of tumor and adjacent non-tumor tissue in lung cancer. Study background: Approximately 4 million productive TCRbeta reads were obtained per sample on average.

The V end was cut by 5 bases, the J end by 6 bases, with 9 bases between. The CDR3 runs to 12 residues. Germline V lookup: CDR1 MNHEY, CDR2 SVGEGT. The template was RNA from unsorted bulk tissue. Chemotherapy-naive patients with new lung cancer underwent thoracic surgery in China, August–November 2014. Study findings and constraints: Compared with tumor, normal lung showed significantly lower TCR diversity. Shorter survival was associated with higher TCR diversity in tumors.

The library came from three nested PCR rounds adapted from ARM-PCR protocols. TCRdb re-called the multiplex PCR reads with MiXCR, one entry per CDR3 protein. The table has over 110,000 distinct CDR3 sequences, approximately 64% seen once. The chain is built from TRBV6-2 or TRBV6-3 and TRBJ2-3; D is ambiguous. The sample consisted of lung tumor tissue. This sequence was found in a man aged 60 to 69 with small cell lung cancer. CDR3 bases: TGTGCCAGCAGTAGACACGGGGATACGCAGTATTTT. This encodes CASSRHGDTQYF.